This T cell receptor beta chain derives from a study of PD-1 blockade in classical Hodgkin lymphoma. Study as a whole: Intravenous delivery of nivolumab at 3 mg/kg to patients occurred every 2 weeks.

Only in-frame clones appear in the TCRdb table, and some are missing; sequencing was by immunoSEQ multiplex PCR. The sample includes under 130,000 clones, approximately 89% of them seen just once. V dropped 10 bases and J dropped 2 bases, with 13 bases sitting between them. This CDR3 region has 13 residues. CDR1 and CDR2 (germline): SEHNR, FQNEAQ (reference sequence). As for this clone: Antigen specificity is unknown.

The time point here: cycle 4 day 1 (C4D1), after around six weeks of nivolumab. Every patient relapsed after autologous stem cell transplantation, and brentuximab vedotin exposure varied. Points from the study as a whole: A reduction in baseline TCR diversity was reportedly seen in newly diagnosed patients relative to healthy donors. After ASCT, patients who started nivolumab under 1 year later were excluded. Baseline diversity resembling that of newly diagnosed patients was seen in complete responders.

The material sequenced was peripheral blood mononuclear cells (PBMCs), taken before the fourth cycle of nivolumab. The chain joins TRBV7-9 to TRBJ2-3; D might be TRBD2 (5 bases). This receptor was obtained from a human donor with classical Hodgkin lymphoma. CDR3 nucleotide sequence: TGTGCCACCTCCCAGCGGACCACAGATACGCAGTATTTT. Protein sequence: CATSQRTTDTQYF. The entire variable domain, with the rest obtained from reference TRBV7-9 and TRBJ2-3, is as follows: DTGVSQNPRHKITKRGQNVTFRCDPISEHNRLYWYRQTLGQGPEFLTYFQNEAQLEKSRLLSDRFSAERPKGSFSTLEIQRTEQGDSAMYLCATSQRTTDTQYFGPGTRLTVL.